The next 18 T cell receptor beta chains were all read from a single sample in a study of T cells expressing NK-cell markers. TCRdb processed the 5' RACE reads again and assigns one entry to each CDR3 protein, with no DNA. In all, the sample yields about 390,000 distinct CDR3 sequences. Sequenced material: blood T cells: a sorted CD56 or NKG2C T cell subset, CD4+ or CD8+ T cells, or bulk PBMC T cells (not recorded which). The receptors derive from a woman aged 50 to 60 in good health.

The V call is TRBV5-1, the J call TRBJ2-4; TCRdb's assignment of TRBD1 cannot be checked, as there is no DNA. The CDR3 runs to 17 residues. The germline V gene has CDR1 SGHRS and CDR2 YFSETQ. CDR3 protein: CASSFQGASLAKNIQYF. Supplemented by reference TRBV5-1 and TRBJ2-4, the full variable domain reads KAGVTQTPRYLIKTRGQQVTLSCSPISGHRSVSWYQQTPGQGLQFLFEYFSETQRNKGNFPGRFSGRQFSNSRSEMNVSTLELGDSALYLCASSFQGASLAKNIQYFGAGTRLSVL.

This chain links TRBV6-5 with TRBJ1-1; lacking DNA, the TRBD1 call made by TCRdb goes unchecked. The CDR3 is made up of 16 amino acids. Germline V gene sequence: CDR1 MNHEY, CDR2 SVGAGI. The CDR3 spells CASSYEGGSWNTEAFF.

The chain couples TRBV20-1 to TRBJ2-7; as DNA is missing, the TRBD2 call by TCRdb cannot be tested. The CDR3 spans 16 residues. Germline V gives CDR1 DFQATT, CDR2 SNEGSKA (reference sequence). Here the CDR3 reads CSARDNSGRGTYEQYF.

Here the CDR3 reads CASSPDSTELEKLFF. J is TRBJ1-4 and V is TRBV5-1; the D call of TRBD1 rests on TCRdb alone, since no DNA is present to check it. The length of the CDR3 is 15 residues. CDR1 is SGHRS and CDR2 is YFSETQ in the germline V gene.

The chain couples TRBV3-1 to TRBJ2-1; the D gene TCRdb calls, TRBD1, cannot be checked with no DNA. CDR3 size: 16 residues. Germline CDR1 is LGHDT and CDR2 is YNNKEL (reference sequence). The CDR3 loop is CASSQARGDFYNEQFF.

This chain connects TRBV12-3 or TRBV12-4 to TRBJ2-1; TCRdb lists TRBD2, though no DNA is available to test this call. The CDR3 covers 14 residues. The CDR3 sequence is CASSLAGGWDEQFF.

CDR3 protein: CASSLGELGTDTQYF. The chain couples TRBV5-4 to TRBJ2-3; TCRdb selects TRBD2, and the lack of DNA leaves this call unchecked. CDR1 and CDR2 (germline): SGHNT, YYREEE (reference sequence). The CDR3 consists of 15 residues. Full variable domain (outside the CDR3, taken from reference TRBV5-4 and TRBJ2-3): ETGVTQSPTHLIKTRGQQVTLRCSSQSGHNTVSWYQQALGQGPQFIFQYYREEENGRGNFPPRFSGLQFPNYSSELNVNALELDDSALYLCASSLGELGTDTQYFGPGTRLTVL.

This chain connects TRBV10-3 to TRBJ2-1; TCRdb designates TRBD2, a call that cannot be tested without DNA. CDR1 and CDR2 (germline): ENHRY, SYGVKD. The length of the CDR3 is 16 residues. CDR3 residues: CAISSISGLADNEQFF.

The chain employs TRBV6-1 and TRBJ2-5. Germline V gene lookup returns CDR1 MNHNS and CDR2 SASEGT. The CDR3 loop spans 13 amino acids. CDR3 region: CASSVEVVETQYF.

The chain employs TRBV12-3 or TRBV12-4 and TRBJ2-1; TCRdb names TRBD1, which stays unverified in the absence of DNA. The CDR3 spans 16 residues. The CDR3 reads CASSLVGGVFYNEQFF.

V gene TRBV6-2 or TRBV6-3 combines with J gene TRBJ2-1; TCRdb proposes TRBD1, but this gene call is untestable without DNA. CDR3 length: 16 amino acids. From germline, CDR1 is MNHEY and CDR2 SVGEGT. The CDR3 loop is CASSTGLADKYNEQFF.

V is TRBV23-1 and J is TRBJ2-6; TCRdb lists TRBD1, though no DNA is available to test this call. TRBV23-1 is labeled an ORF, and its function is uncertain. The CDR3 has 17 amino acids. The CDR3 reads CASKIGTGNSGANVLTF.

This sequence joins TRBV6-5 and TRBJ2-5. The CDR3 totals 14 residues. Looked up from germline, CDR1 is MNHEY and CDR2 is SVGAGI. This chain's CDR3 is CASSISVAQETQYF.

The chain combines TRBV5-1 with TRBJ1-1. This CDR3 has 16 amino acids. CDR1 is SGHRS and CDR2 is YFSETQ in the germline V gene. Here the CDR3 reads CASSRGSTGVRVEAFF.

The chain uses TRBV20-1 and TRBJ1-2; checking the TCRdb D call of TRBD1 is not possible without DNA. This CDR3 has 15 amino acids. Germline V gives CDR1 DFQATT, CDR2 SNEGSKA (reference sequence). The CDR3 spells CSARDSRQGAWGYTF.

CDR3 sequence reads: CATSDLAAGSQETQYF. V usage is TRBV24-1 and J usage is TRBJ2-5; there is no DNA to check the TCRdb D call of TRBD2. This CDR3 has 16 residues. In germline, CDR1 is KGHDR, CDR2 SFDVKD.

The V call is TRBV11-2, the J call TRBJ1-1; the D call of TRBD1 rests on TCRdb alone, since no DNA is present to check it. CDR3 length: 13 residues. Germline CDR1 is SGHAT and CDR2 is FQNNGV. The CDR3 sequence: CASSEKGGTEAFF.

The chain carries TRBV20-1 and TRBJ2-7. CDR1 and CDR2 from the germline V gene are DFQATT and SNEGSKA (reference sequence). This CDR3 is built from 13 residues. The CDR3 region is CSARDLTDYEQYF.